The clone carrying this T cell receptor beta chain has at least ten counts. This record comes from a study of tumor-infiltrating lymphocytes in oesophageal squamous cell carcinoma. TCRdb fed the PCR reads into MiXCR, producing one record per CDR3 protein. The table records 5,500 to 6,500 distinct CDR3 sequences, around 15% of them present only once. The CDR3 has 17 residues. The germline V gene encodes CDR1 SGHNT and CDR2 YYREEE (reference sequence). V lost 4 bases to trimming and J lost 0 bases; unmatched junction nucleotides: 9. The chain has TRBV5-4 and TRBJ2-4; 8 bases align to TRBD1. This TCR was recovered from a male donor with esophageal squamous cell carcinoma. Specimen: normal esophageal tissue next to the tumor. In DNA, the CDR3 is TGTGCCAGCAGCCGGACAGGGATGGGAATAGCCAAAAACATTCAGTACTTC. It specifies CASSRTGMGIAKNIQYF.